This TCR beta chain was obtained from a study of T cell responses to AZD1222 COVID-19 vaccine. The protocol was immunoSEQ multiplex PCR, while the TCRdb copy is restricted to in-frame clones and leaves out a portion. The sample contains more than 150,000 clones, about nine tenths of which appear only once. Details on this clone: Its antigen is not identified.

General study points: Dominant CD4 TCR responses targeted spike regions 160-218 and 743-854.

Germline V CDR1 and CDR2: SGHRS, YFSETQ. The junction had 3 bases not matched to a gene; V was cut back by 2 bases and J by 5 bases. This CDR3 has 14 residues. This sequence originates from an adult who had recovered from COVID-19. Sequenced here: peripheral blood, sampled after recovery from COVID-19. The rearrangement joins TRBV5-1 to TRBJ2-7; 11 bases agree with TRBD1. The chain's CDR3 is CASSLRTGGDEQYF. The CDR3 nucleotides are TGCGCCAGCAGCTTACGGACAGGGGGCGACGAGCAGTACTTC.